This TCR beta chain was recovered during a study of patients and donors after allogeneic stem cell transplantation. This clonotype rates as medium-sized. Germline CDR1 and CDR2: SQVTM and ANQGSEA. V lost 7 bases and J lost 0, with 15 bases in between. The CDR3 covers 14 residues. Using its own MiXCR run on the RT-PCR reads, TCRdb lists one record per CDR3 protein. Among roughly 1,600 distinct CDR3 sequences, 6.5% to 9% were seen once, and the ten largest hold less than 20%. The sequence came from a human donor who was either an allogeneic HSCT recipient or a stem cell or donor lymphocyte infusion donor (not recorded which). It is not recorded whose cells these are; they may come from a transplant donor. The sequenced material came from blood, either unsorted or a sorted T cell fraction (not recorded which). The chain links TRBV29-1 to TRBJ1-1, with D unclear. CDR3: CSATGPYMNTEAFF. The DNA of the CDR3 is TGCAGCGCTACCGGGCCCTACATGAACACTGAAGCTTTCTTT.